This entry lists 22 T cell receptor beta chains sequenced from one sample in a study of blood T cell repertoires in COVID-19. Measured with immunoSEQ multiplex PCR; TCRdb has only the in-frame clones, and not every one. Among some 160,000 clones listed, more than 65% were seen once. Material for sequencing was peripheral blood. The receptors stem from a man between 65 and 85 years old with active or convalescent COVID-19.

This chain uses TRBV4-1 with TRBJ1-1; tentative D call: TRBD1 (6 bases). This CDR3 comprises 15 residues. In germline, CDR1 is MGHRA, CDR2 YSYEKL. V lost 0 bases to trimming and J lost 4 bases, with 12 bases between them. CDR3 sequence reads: CASSQDPPGATEAFF. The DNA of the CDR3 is TGCGCCAGCAGCCAAGATCCCCCAGGGGCCACTGAAGCTTTCTTT.

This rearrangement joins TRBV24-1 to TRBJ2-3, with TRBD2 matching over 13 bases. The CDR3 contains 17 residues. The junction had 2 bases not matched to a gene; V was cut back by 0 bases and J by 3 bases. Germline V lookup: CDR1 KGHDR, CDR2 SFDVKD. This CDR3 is CATSDLRTSGRTDTQYF. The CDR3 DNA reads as TGTGCCACCAGTGATTTGCGGACTAGCGGGAGAACAGATACGCAGTATTTT.

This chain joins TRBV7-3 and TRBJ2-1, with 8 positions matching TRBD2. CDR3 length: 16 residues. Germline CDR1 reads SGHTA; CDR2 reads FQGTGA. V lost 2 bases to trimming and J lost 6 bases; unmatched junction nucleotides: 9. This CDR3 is CASSLQAGVRFNEQFF. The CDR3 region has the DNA TGTGCCAGCAGCTTACAAGCGGGAGTAAGGTTCAATGAGCAGTTCTTC.

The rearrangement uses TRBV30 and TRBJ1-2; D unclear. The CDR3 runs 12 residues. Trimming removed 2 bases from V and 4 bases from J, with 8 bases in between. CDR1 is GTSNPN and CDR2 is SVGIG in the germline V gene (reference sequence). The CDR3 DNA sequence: TGTGCCTGGAGTATACAGCTCTATGGCTACACCTTC. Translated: CAWSIQLYGYTF.

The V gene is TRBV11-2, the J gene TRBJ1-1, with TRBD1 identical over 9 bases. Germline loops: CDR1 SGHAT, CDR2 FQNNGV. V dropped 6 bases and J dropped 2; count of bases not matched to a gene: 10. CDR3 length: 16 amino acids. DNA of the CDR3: TGTGCCAGCAGTAAAACCAAGACAGGGGGTAACACTGAAGCTTTCTTT. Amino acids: CASSKTKTGGNTEAFF.

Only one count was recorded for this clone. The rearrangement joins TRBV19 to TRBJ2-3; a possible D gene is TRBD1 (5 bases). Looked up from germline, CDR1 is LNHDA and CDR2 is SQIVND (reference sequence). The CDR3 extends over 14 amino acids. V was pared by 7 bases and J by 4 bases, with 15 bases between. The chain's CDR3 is CASTIGVAADTQYF. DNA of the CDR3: TGTGCCAGTACAATAGGGGTTGCGGCAGATACGCAGTATTTT.

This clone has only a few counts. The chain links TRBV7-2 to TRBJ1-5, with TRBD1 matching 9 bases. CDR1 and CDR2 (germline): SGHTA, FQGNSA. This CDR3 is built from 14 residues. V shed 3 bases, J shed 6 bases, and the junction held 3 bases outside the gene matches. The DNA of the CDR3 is TGTGCCAGCAGCTTCGACAGGGGGTCTCAGCCCCAGCATTTT. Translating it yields CASSFDRGSQPQHF.

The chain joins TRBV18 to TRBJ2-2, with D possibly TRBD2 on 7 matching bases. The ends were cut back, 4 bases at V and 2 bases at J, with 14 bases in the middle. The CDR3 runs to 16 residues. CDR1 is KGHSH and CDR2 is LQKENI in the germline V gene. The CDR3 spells CASSLQRDTNTGELFF. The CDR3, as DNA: TGTGCCAGCTCACTGCAGCGGGACACTAACACCGGGGAGCTGTTTTTT. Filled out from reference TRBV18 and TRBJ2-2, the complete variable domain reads NAGVMQNPRHLVRRRGQEARLRCSPMKGHSHVYWYRQLPEEGLKFMVYLQKENIIDESGMPKERFSAEFPKEGPSILRIQQVVRGDSAAYFCASSLQRDTNTGELFFGEGSRLTVL.

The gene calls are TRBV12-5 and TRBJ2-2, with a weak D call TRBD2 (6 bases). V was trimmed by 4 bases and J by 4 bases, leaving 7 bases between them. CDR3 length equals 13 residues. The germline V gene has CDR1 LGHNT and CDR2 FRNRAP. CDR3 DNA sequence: TGTGCTAGTGGTTGGGGGGTCACCGGGGAGCTGTTTTTT. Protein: CASGWGVTGELFF. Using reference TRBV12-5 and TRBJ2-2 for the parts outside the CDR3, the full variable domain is DARVTQTPRHKVTEMGQEVTMRCQPILGHNTVFWYRQTMMQGLELLAYFRNRAPLDDSGMPKDRFSAEMPDATLATLKIQPSEPRDSAVYFCASGWGVTGELFFGEGSRLTVL.

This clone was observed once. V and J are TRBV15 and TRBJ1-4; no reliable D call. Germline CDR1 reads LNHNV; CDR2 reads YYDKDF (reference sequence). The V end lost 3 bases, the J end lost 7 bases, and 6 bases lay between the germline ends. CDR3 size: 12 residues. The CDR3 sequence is CATSRGIEKLFF. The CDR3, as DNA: TGTGCCACCAGCAGGGGCATTGAAAAACTGTTTTTT.

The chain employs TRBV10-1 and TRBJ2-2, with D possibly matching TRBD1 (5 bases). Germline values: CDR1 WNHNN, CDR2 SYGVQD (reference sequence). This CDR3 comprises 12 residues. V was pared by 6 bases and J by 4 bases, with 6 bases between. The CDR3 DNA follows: TGCGCCAGCAGAGGGGCCACCGGGGAGCTGTTTTTT. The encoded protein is CASRGATGELFF.

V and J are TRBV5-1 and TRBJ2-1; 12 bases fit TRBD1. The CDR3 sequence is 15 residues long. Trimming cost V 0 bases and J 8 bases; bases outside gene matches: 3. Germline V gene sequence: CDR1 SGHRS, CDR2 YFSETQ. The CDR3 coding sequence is TGCGCCAGCAGCTTGGTAGGGACAGGGGGCGATGAGCAGTTCTTC. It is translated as CASSLVGTGGDEQFF.

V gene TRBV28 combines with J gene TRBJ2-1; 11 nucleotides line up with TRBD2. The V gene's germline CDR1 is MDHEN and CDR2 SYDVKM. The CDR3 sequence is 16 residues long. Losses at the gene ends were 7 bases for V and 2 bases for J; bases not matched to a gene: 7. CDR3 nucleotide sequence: TGTGCCAGCATTCCCGGGACTAGCGGCCCCTACAATGAGCAGTTCTTC. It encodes CASIPGTSGPYNEQFF.

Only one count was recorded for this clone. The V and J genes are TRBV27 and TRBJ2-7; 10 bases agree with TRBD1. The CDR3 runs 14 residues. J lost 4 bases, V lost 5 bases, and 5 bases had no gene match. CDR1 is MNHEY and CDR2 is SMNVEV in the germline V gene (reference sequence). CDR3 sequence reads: CASSQGQGIYEQYF. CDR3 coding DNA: TGTGCCAGCAGTCAGGGACAGGGGATATACGAGCAGTACTTC.

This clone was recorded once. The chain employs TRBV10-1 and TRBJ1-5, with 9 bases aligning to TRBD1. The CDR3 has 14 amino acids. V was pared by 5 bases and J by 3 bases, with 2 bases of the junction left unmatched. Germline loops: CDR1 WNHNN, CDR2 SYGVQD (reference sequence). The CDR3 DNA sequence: TGCGCCAGCAGTTGGGACAGGGACAATCAGCCCCAGCATTTT. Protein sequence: CASSWDRDNQPQHF.

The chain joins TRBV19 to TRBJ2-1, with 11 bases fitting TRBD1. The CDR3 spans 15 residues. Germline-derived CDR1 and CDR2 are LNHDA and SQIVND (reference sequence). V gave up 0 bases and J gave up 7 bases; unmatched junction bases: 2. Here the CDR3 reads CASSIDRDRGNEQFF. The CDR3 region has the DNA TGTGCCAGTAGTATAGATCGGGACAGGGGGAATGAGCAGTTCTTC.

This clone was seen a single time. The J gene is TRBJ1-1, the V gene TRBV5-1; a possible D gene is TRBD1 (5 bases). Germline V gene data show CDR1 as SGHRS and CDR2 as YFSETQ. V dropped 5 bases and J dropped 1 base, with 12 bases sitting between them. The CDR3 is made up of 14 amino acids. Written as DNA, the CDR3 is TGCGCCAGCAGAGACGGGGGTGGGAACACTGAAGCTTTCTTT. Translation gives CASRDGGGNTEAFF. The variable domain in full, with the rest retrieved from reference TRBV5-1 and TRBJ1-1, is KAGVTQTPRYLIKTRGQQVTLSCSPISGHRSVSWYQQTPGQGLQFLFEYFSETQRNKGNFPGRFSGRQFSNSRSEMNVSTLELGDSALYLCASRDGGGNTEAFFGQGTRLTVV.

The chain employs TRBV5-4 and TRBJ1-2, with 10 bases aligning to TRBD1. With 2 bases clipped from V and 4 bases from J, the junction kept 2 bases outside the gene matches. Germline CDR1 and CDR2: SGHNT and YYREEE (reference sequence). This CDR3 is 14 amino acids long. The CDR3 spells CASSFDRGPYGYTF. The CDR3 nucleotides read TGTGCCAGCAGCTTCGACAGGGGGCCCTATGGCTACACCTTC.

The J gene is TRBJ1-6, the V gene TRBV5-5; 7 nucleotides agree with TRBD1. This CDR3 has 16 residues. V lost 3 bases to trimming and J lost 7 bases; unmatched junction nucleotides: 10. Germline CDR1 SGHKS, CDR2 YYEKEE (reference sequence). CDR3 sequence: CASSSLGDRVNSPLHF. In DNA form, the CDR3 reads TGTGCCAGCAGCTCCCTGGGGGACAGAGTAAATTCACCCCTCCACTTT.

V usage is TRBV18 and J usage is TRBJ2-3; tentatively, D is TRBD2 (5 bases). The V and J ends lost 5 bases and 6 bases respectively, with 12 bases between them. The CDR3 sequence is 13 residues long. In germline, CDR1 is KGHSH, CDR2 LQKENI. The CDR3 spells CASSRETLDTQYF. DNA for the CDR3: TGTGCCAGCTCAAGGGAGACCCTGGATACGCAGTATTTT.

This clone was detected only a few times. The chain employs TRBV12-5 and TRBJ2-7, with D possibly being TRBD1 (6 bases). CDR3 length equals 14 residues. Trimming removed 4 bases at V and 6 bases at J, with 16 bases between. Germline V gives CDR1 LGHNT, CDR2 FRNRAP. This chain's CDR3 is CASGSGQHYFEQYF. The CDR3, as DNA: TGTGCTAGTGGTTCCGGACAGCATTATTTCGAGCAGTACTTC.

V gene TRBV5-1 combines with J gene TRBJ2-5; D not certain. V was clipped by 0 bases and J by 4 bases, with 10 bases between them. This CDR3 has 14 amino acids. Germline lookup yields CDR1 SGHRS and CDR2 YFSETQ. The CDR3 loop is CASSLALAPETQYF. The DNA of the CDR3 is TGCGCCAGCAGCTTGGCCCTGGCCCCAGAGACCCAGTACTTC. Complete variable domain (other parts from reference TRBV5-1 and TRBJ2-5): KAGVTQTPRYLIKTRGQQVTLSCSPISGHRSVSWYQQTPGQGLQFLFEYFSETQRNKGNFPGRFSGRQFSNSRSEMNVSTLELGDSALYLCASSLALAPETQYFGPGTRLLVL.